This TCR beta chain appears in the sequencing data of a study of blood T cell repertoires in COVID-19. About the study: Both acute and convalescent COVID-19 samples were obtained from the United States, Italy and Spain. PBMCs, B-cell-depleted T cells, or T cells provided the cDNA or gDNA that made up the material.

This CDR3 has 14 amino acids. V was clipped by 3 bases and J by 8 bases, with 13 bases between them. The germline gives CDR1 MRHNA, CDR2 SNTAGT. Under the authors' procedure: Estimated nucleated cell counts came from reference gene primer amplification. The protocol was immunoSEQ multiplex PCR, while the TCRdb copy is restricted to in-frame clones and leaves out a portion. The DNA gave D and trimming, while V, J and clone size come from that table. The sample yields about 220,000 clones, 65% to 90% seen once. A Seattle source enrolled patients during active infection and followed them longitudinally. Sequences were obtained from peripheral blood. The chain employs TRBV6-4 and TRBJ1-4, with D unresolved. This TCR was sampled from a woman aged 70-85 years with COVID-19, enrolled during active disease. The DNA of the CDR3 is TGTGCCAGCAGTGAAAATGGAGGGAAGGAAAAACTGTTTTTT. It codes for CASSENGGKEKLFF.